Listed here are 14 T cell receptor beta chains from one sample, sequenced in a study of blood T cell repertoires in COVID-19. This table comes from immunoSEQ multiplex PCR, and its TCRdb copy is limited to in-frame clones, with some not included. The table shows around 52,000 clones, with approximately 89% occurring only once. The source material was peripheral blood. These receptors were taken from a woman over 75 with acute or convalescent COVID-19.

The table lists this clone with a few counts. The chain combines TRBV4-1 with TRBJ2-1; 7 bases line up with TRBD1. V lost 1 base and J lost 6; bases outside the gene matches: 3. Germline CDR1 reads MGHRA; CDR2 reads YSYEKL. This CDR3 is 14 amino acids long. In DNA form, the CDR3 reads TGCGCCAGCAGCCAAGCGAACAGGGGCAATGAGCAGTTCTTC. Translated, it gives CASSQANRGNEQFF.

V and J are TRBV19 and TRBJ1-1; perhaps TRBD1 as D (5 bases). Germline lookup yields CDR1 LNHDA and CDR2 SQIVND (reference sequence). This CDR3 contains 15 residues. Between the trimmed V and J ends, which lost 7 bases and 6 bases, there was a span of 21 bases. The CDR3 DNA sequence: TGTGCCAGTAACCGTTTGGGGGGAAGGCCGGCTGAAGCTTTCTTT. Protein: CASNRLGGRPAEAFF.

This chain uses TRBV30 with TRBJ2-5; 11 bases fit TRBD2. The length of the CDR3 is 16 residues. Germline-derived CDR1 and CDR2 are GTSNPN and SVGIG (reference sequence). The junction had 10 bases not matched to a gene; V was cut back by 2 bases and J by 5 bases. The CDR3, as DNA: TGTGCCTGGAGTCGCCTAGCGGGGGGCCTTGGGGAGACCCAGTACTTC. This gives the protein CAWSRLAGGLGETQYF.

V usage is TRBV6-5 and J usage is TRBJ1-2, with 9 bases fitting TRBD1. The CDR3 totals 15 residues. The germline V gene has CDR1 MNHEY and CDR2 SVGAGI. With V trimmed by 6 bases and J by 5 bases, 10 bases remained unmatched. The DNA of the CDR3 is TGTGCCAGCAGAAGAACCGGGACAGGGAGTTATGGCTACACCTTC. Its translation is CASRRTGTGSYGYTF.

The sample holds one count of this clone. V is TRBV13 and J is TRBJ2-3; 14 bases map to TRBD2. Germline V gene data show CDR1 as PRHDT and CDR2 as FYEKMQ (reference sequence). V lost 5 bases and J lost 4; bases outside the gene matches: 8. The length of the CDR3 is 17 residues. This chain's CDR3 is CASSEGLAGGGPDTQYF. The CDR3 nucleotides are TGTGCCAGCAGCGAAGGACTAGCGGGGGGAGGGCCAGATACGCAGTATTTT.

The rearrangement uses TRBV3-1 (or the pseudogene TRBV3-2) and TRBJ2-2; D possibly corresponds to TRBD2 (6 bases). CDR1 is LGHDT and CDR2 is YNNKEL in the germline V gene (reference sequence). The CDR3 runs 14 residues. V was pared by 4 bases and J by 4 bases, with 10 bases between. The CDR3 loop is CASSRDSSTGELFF. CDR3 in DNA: TGTGCCAGCAGCCGGGACTCCTCCACCGGGGAGCTGTTTTTT.

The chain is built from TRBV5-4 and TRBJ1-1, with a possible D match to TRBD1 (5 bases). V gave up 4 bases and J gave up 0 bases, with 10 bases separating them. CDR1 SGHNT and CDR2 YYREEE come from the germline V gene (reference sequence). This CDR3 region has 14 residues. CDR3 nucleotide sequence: TGTGCCAGCAGCCCAGGGTTTTTGAACACTGAAGCTTTCTTT. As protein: CASSPGFLNTEAFF.

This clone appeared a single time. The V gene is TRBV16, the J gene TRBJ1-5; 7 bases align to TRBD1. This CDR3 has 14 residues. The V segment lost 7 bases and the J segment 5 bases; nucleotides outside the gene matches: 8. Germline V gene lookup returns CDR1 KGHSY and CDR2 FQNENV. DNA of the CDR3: TGTGCCAGCACCGAACAGGGGCTCGATCAGCCCCAGCATTTT. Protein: CASTEQGLDQPQHF.

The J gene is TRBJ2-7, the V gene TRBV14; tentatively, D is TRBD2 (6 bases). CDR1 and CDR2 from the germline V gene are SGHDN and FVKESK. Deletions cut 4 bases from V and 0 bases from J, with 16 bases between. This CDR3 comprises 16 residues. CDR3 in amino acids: CASSRPGDFHSYEQYF. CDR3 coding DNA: TGTGCCAGCAGCCGCCCGGGGGACTTCCACTCCTACGAGCAGTACTTC.

The CDR3 spells CASSLSTYNEQFF. In DNA form, the CDR3 reads TGTGCCAGCAGTCTCAGTACCTACAATGAGCAGTTCTTC. The chain has TRBV3-1 (or the pseudogene TRBV3-2) and TRBJ2-1; D is uncertain. The V end was cut by 6 bases, the J end by 2 bases, with 8 bases between. This CDR3 has 13 residues. Germline V gene lookup returns CDR1 LGHDT and CDR2 YNNKEL (reference sequence).

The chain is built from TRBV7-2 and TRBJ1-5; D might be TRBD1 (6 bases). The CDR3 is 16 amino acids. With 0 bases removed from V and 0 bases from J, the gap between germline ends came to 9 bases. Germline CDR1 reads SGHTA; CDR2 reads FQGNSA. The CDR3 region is CASSLATGNSNQPQHF. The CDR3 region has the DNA TGTGCCAGCAGCTTAGCCACAGGGAATAGCAATCAGCCCCAGCATTTT.

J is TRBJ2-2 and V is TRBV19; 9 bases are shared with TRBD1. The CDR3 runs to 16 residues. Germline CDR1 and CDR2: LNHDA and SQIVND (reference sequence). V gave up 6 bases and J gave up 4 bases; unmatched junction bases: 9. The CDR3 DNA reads TGTGCCAGTAGGGACTCGGACAGGGGCGGCACCGGGGAGCTGTTTTTT. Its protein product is CASRDSDRGGTGELFF.

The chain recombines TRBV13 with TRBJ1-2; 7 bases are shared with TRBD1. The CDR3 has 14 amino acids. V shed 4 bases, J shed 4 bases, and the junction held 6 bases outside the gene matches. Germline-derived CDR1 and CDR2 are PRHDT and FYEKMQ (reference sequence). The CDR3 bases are TGTGCCAGCAGCTCCAGGGGGTATACCTATGGCTACACCTTC. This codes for CASSSRGYTYGYTF.

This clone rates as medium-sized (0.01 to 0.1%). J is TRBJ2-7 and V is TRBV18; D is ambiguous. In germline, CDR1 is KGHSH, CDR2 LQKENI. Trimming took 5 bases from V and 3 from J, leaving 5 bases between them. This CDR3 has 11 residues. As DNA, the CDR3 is TGTGCCAGCTCAGACAACTACGAGCAGTACGTC. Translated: CASSDNYEQYV.